The 21 T cell receptor beta chains listed next were all sequenced from one sample in a study of control samples from healthy donors and cancer patients. Using immunoSEQ multiplex PCR, the repertoire was profiled, and TCRdb retains in-frame clones only, with some absent. The table records under 200,000 clones, roughly 95% of them present only once. Specimen: blood. These TCRs come from a woman aged 30 to 39 in good health.

The V and J genes are TRBV6-1 and TRBJ1-3; TRBD1 might be the D (5 bases). The CDR3 loop spans 16 amino acids. CDR1 and CDR2 from the germline V gene are MNHNS and SASEGT. With 4 bases removed from V and 0 bases from J, the gap between germline ends came to 13 bases. The CDR3 bases are TGTGCCAGCAGTGGACGACAGAGATCCTCTGGAAACACCATATATTTT. It is translated as CASSGRQRSSGNTIYF.

This clone was counted a few times. The chain joins TRBV9 to TRBJ2-5; TRBD1 matches 8 bases. Germline V gene sequence: CDR1 SGDLS, CDR2 YYNGEE. This CDR3 region has 14 residues. V was pared by 4 bases and J by 1 base, with 3 bases of the junction left unmatched. The CDR3 region is CASSTTGGQETQYF. The CDR3, as DNA: TGTGCCAGCAGCACAACAGGGGGCCAAGAGACCCAGTACTTC.

V is TRBV3-1 (or the pseudogene TRBV3-2) and J is TRBJ2-5, with 8 bases identical to TRBD1. Germline V CDR1 and CDR2: LGHDT, YNNKEL (reference sequence). The V gene end was trimmed by 1 base and the J gene end by 5 bases; junction bases not matched to a gene: 15. The CDR3 contains 18 residues. The CDR3 reads CASSQGGYGRQGLETQYF. In DNA, the CDR3 is TGTGCCAGCAGCCAAGGGGGGTATGGGAGACAGGGGCTCGAGACCCAGTACTTC.

The chain links TRBV5-1 to TRBJ1-4; 7 bases are a match to TRBD1. The CDR3 has 14 residues. Trimming removed 5 bases from V and 4 bases from J; junction bases left unmatched: 5. Germline V gene sequence: CDR1 SGHRS, CDR2 YFSETQ. This CDR3 is CASRGDRYNEKLFF. The DNA for the CDR3 is TGCGCCAGCAGGGGGGACAGATATAATGAAAAACTGTTTTTT.

The J gene is TRBJ1-4, the V gene TRBV28, with TRBD1 matching 9 bases. Germline loops: CDR1 MDHEN, CDR2 SYDVKM. V gave up 4 bases and J gave up 7 bases; unmatched junction bases: 4. This CDR3 has 14 residues. The CDR3 loop reads CASSWTGVGEKLFF. Here the CDR3 DNA reads TGTGCCAGCAGTTGGACAGGGGTTGGTGAAAAACTGTTTTTT.

The chain combines TRBV5-1 with TRBJ2-7, with 8 bases fitting TRBD2. This CDR3 is built from 17 residues. The V and J ends lost 4 bases and 0 bases, in that order; junction bases with no gene match: 12. The germline V gene encodes CDR1 SGHRS and CDR2 YFSETQ. CDR3 protein: CASSRVASGPLSYEQYF. For the CDR3, the DNA is TGCGCCAGCAGCAGGGTGGCTAGCGGGCCACTCTCCTACGAGCAGTACTTC.

This clone has just one count. The rearrangement joins TRBV19 to TRBJ1-5; D ambiguous. With 7 bases removed from V and 9 bases from J, the gap between germline ends came to 13 bases. Germline V lookup: CDR1 LNHDA, CDR2 SQIVND (reference sequence). The CDR3 is made up of 12 amino acids. The CDR3 nucleotides are TGTGCCAGTACCGCGGGGAGGCGGCCCCAGCATTTT. It translates to CASTAGRRPQHF.

CDR3 residues: CAWSPEILQPQHF. The CDR3 coding sequence is TGTGCCTGGAGTCCCGAAATTTTGCAGCCCCAGCATTTT. The chain carries TRBV30 and TRBJ1-5; D unclear. The CDR3 is made up of 13 amino acids. From germline, CDR1 is GTSNPN and CDR2 SVGIG (reference sequence). V gave up 2 bases and J gave up 7 bases, with 12 bases separating them.

The chain uses TRBV13 and TRBJ2-1, with 9 bases lining up with TRBD2. This CDR3 contains 14 residues. The V segment lost 6 bases and the J segment 8 bases; nucleotides outside the gene matches: 8. The germline gives CDR1 PRHDT, CDR2 FYEKMQ (reference sequence). CDR3 in DNA: TGTGCCAGCAGACTAGCGGGTAGCTTAGATGAGCAGTTCTTC. Encoded protein: CASRLAGSLDEQFF.

CDR3 nucleotide sequence: TGTGCCAGTAGTATGACGGAGACCCAGTACTTC. Residues: CASSMTETQYF. The rearrangement uses TRBV19 and TRBJ2-5; D unresolved. This CDR3 spans 11 amino acids. CDR1 is LNHDA, CDR2 SQIVND, per germline (reference sequence). Trimming stripped 3 bases from V and 5 bases from J, with 4 bases between.

The chain recombines TRBV5-1 with TRBJ2-2; D not certain. This CDR3 has 14 amino acids. V dropped 3 bases and J dropped 6 bases, with 12 bases sitting between them. CDR1 and CDR2 from the germline V gene are SGHRS and YFSETQ. CDR3 DNA sequence: TGCGCCAGCAGCTCTTCACTGGGTGCCGGGGAGCTGTTTTTT. Protein: CASSSSLGAGELFF.

V gene TRBV12-3 or TRBV12-4 combines with J gene TRBJ1-5; no clear D. V lost 6 bases and J lost 0, with 6 bases in between. This CDR3 spans 13 amino acids. The CDR3 sequence is CASRRDSNQPQHF. The CDR3 DNA is TGTGCCAGCAGACGAGATAGCAATCAGCCCCAGCATTTT.

This clone was counted only a few times. The chain recombines TRBV6-1 with TRBJ2-5, with D uncertain. The CDR3 extends over 15 amino acids. Trimming cost V 0 bases and J 5 bases, with 13 bases left between them. The germline CDR1 and CDR2 sequences are MNHNS and SASEGT. CDR3 nucleotide sequence: TGTGCCAGCAGTGAAGCGCTTCAAGGGTCGGAGACCCAGTACTTC. Its translation is CASSEALQGSETQYF.

This clone came up once. This chain connects TRBV18 to TRBJ2-7, with 8 positions matching TRBD2. Germline V gene lookup returns CDR1 KGHSH and CDR2 LQKENI. This CDR3 is 13 amino acids long. V lost 6 bases, J lost 7 bases, and 8 bases stayed unmatched. This CDR3 reads CASSPGGGWEQYF. DNA of the CDR3: TGTGCCAGCTCCCCCGGGGGGGGTTGGGAGCAGTACTTC.

The V gene is TRBV4-1, the J gene TRBJ2-5, with 8 bases that match TRBD2. From germline, CDR1 is MGHRA and CDR2 YSYEKL. CDR3 length equals 15 residues. V lost 4 bases and J lost 3; bases outside the gene matches: 7. This CDR3 is CASSPLGGAKETQYF. DNA of the CDR3: TGCGCCAGCAGCCCGCTCGGGGGGGCCAAAGAGACCCAGTACTTC.

This chain uses TRBV28 with TRBJ1-5; D unclear. The ends were cut back, 2 bases at V and 0 bases at J, with 8 bases in the middle. CDR1 and CDR2 from the germline V gene are MDHEN and SYDVKM. This CDR3 spans 15 amino acids. The chain's CDR3 is CASSLVLVSNQPQHF. CDR3 nucleotides: TGTGCCAGCAGTTTAGTGCTGGTTAGCAATCAGCCCCAGCATTTT.

The V call is TRBV6-5, the J call TRBJ2-7; 12 nucleotides line up with TRBD2. Trimming at V came to 6 bases and at J to 7 bases, leaving 7 bases not matched to a gene. Per the germline V gene, CDR1 is MNHEY and CDR2 is SVGAGI. The CDR3 consists of 14 residues. The CDR3: CASSRLAGELEQYF. CDR3 bases: TGTGCCAGCAGCCGACTAGCGGGAGAGCTGGAGCAGTACTTC.

The CDR3 bases are TGTGCCAGCCGGACAGCGAACACCGGGGAGCTGTTTTTT. This translates into CASRTANTGELFF. The rearrangement links TRBV28 to TRBJ2-2; possible D gene TRBD1, 6 bases. CDR1 and CDR2 from the germline V gene are MDHEN and SYDVKM. V was pared by 8 bases and J by 0 bases, with 7 bases between. The length of the CDR3 is 13 residues.

This chain connects TRBV2 to TRBJ2-7; tentatively, D is TRBD1 or TRBD2 (5 bases each). Trimming removed 8 bases at V and 4 bases at J, with 12 bases between. The CDR3 extends over 12 amino acids. Germline CDR1 SNHLY, CDR2 FYNNEI. The CDR3 reads CASGTDLYEQYF. CDR3 DNA: TGTGCCAGCGGGACGGACTTATACGAGCAGTACTTC.

The genes are TRBV19 and TRBJ2-1, with 13 bases that match TRBD2. Germline CDR1 LNHDA, CDR2 SQIVND (reference sequence). This CDR3 comprises 15 residues. V was clipped by 6 bases and J by 9 bases; unmatched bases: 8. The CDR3 coding sequence is TGTGCCAGTAGACCATGGACTAGCGGGAGTTTTGAGCAGTTCTTC. As protein: CASRPWTSGSFEQFF. Full variable domain (remainder filled in from reference TRBV19 and TRBJ2-1): DGGITQSPKYLFRKEGQNVTLSCEQNLNHDAMYWYRQDPGQGLRLIYYSQIVNDFQKGDIAEGYSVSREKKESFPLTVTSAQKNPTAFYLCASRPWTSGSFEQFFGPGTRLTVL.

The chain uses TRBV6-6 and TRBJ1-5; D is ambiguous. The V and J ends lost 0 bases and 1 base respectively, with 7 bases between them. Germline assignment: CDR1 MNHNY and CDR2 SVGAGI (reference sequence). The CDR3 contains 15 residues. CDR3 nucleotide sequence: TGTGCCAGCAGTTACTCCGAAGCAAGCAATCAGCCCCAGCATTTT. This sequence encodes CASSYSEASNQPQHF.